Each of the 16 T cell receptor beta chains below was sequenced from the same sample in a study of long-term antiretroviral therapy in people with HIV. Sequencing relied on immunoSEQ assay v3.0, run at survey level. Sequencing was performed with immunoSEQ multiplex PCR; in TCRdb, only in-frame clones are kept and a portion is missing. The sample lists 20,000 to 30,000 clones; 85% were seen once. The input for sequencing was unsorted PBMCs, taken 2.3 years after starting antiretroviral therapy. The receptors come from a man aged 40-50 years with HIV.

The chain employs TRBV30 and TRBJ1-2, with 7 bases matching TRBD1. CDR3 length: 13 residues. In germline, CDR1 is GTSNPN, CDR2 SVGIG (reference sequence). V trimming: 2 bases; J trimming: 4 bases; junction bases outside the gene matches: 4. CDR3 protein: CAWSSGGSYGYTF. CDR3 in DNA: TGTGCCTGGAGTTCAGGGGGGAGCTATGGCTACACCTTC.

This sequence joins TRBV28 and TRBJ1-5; 8 bases fit TRBD1. J lost 0 bases, V lost 6 bases, and 4 bases had no gene match. CDR1 is MDHEN, CDR2 SYDVKM, per germline. This CDR3 is built from 15 residues. CDR3 DNA sequence: TGTGCCAGCAGGAAAGGACAGGGTAGCAATCAGCCCCAGCATTTT. Amino acid sequence: CASRKGQGSNQPQHF.

The chain has TRBV5-6 and TRBJ1-2, with no clear D. The ends were cut back, 0 bases at V and 0 bases at J, with 6 bases in the middle. The CDR3 has 14 residues. The germline V gene has CDR1 SGHDT and CDR2 YYEEEE. The CDR3 region is CASSLAGANYGYTF. DNA of the CDR3: TGTGCCAGCAGCTTGGCCGGAGCTAACTATGGCTACACCTTC.

This sequence joins TRBV19 and TRBJ2-7, with TRBD1 matching over 7 bases. CDR3 size: 14 residues. Trimming took 5 bases from V and 3 from J; bases not matched to a gene: 7. Germline V lookup: CDR1 LNHDA, CDR2 SQIVND (reference sequence). As DNA, the CDR3 is TGTGCCAGTAGTGTAACTCGGGACAGCTACGAGCAGTACTTC. Amino acids: CASSVTRDSYEQYF.

This chain connects TRBV6-5 to TRBJ2-7, with D unclear. Germline CDR1 reads MNHEY; CDR2 reads SVGAGI. With 4 bases removed from V and 3 bases from J, the gap between germline ends came to 13 bases. This CDR3 comprises 14 residues. The CDR3 DNA reads TGTGCCAGCAGTTTACATGGGCAGAACTACGAGCAGTACTTC. This encodes CASSLHGQNYEQYF.

The rearrangement links TRBV11-2 to TRBJ1-6; 8 positions match TRBD1. V was clipped by 0 bases and J by 3 bases; unmatched bases: 7. CDR1 and CDR2 (germline): SGHAT, FQNNGV. The CDR3 spans 18 residues. The CDR3 region has the DNA TGTGCCAGCAGCTTAGATCCAGGACAGGGCCTCTATAATTCACCCCTCCACTTT. It yields the protein CASSLDPGQGLYNSPLHF.

The gene calls are TRBV15 and TRBJ2-7, with D perhaps TRBD1 (6 bases). CDR3 size: 17 residues. V was shortened by 0 bases and J by 2 bases, with 17 bases between the two germline ends. Germline CDR1 is LNHNV and CDR2 is YYDKDF (reference sequence). CDR3 coding DNA: TGTGCCACCAGCAGAGATGGATCCAGGGGTTCGGCCTACGAGCAGTACTTC. This codes for CATSRDGSRGSAYEQYF.

The rearrangement links TRBV27 to TRBJ2-2, with D possibly TRBD1 on 6 matching bases. CDR1 is MNHEY and CDR2 is SMNVEV in the germline V gene (reference sequence). This CDR3 spans 16 amino acids. Deletions cut 5 bases from V and 6 bases from J, with 19 bases between. The CDR3 here is CASSPLTGTNAGELFF. Written as DNA, the CDR3 is TGTGCCAGCAGTCCATTAACCGGGACAAACGCCGGGGAGCTGTTTTTT.

The chain employs TRBV5-1 and TRBJ2-7, with 9 bases that match TRBD1. Unmatched junction bases numbered 8, after V lost 5 bases and J lost 5 bases. Germline CDR1 reads SGHRS; CDR2 reads YFSETQ. This CDR3 comprises 14 residues. The DNA for the CDR3 is TGCGCCAGCAGTCCACAGGGGGCTCTGAACGAGCAGTACTTC. Translating gives CASSPQGALNEQYF.

The rearrangement joins TRBV29-1 to TRBJ2-7; D ambiguous. The CDR3 totals 13 residues. Trimming stripped 6 bases from V and 3 bases from J, with 15 bases between. The germline V gene encodes CDR1 SQVTM and CDR2 ANQGSEA. CDR3 coding DNA: TGCAGCGTGTCCAAGGCACAGAACTACGAGCAGTACTTC. Translation: CSVSKAQNYEQYF.

This clone has more than one count but fewer than ten. The CDR3 nucleotides read TGCGCCAGCAGCCAAGTTGGGGGGCACACTGAAGCTTTCTTT. Its translation: CASSQVGGHTEAFF. The V call is TRBV4-1, the J call TRBJ1-1; the D gene is possibly TRBD1 (6 bases). V lost 1 base and J 3 bases, leaving 9 bases between the germline ends. The CDR3 runs 14 residues. In germline, CDR1 is MGHRA, CDR2 YSYEKL.

V usage is TRBV11-2 and J usage is TRBJ2-7; 8 nucleotides line up with TRBD1. The CDR3 extends over 16 amino acids. Per germline, CDR1 SGHAT and CDR2 FQNNGV. Trimming took 1 base from V and 3 from J; bases not matched to a gene: 8. The CDR3 region is CASSLVSAGGFYEQYF. Here the CDR3 DNA reads TGTGCCAGCAGCTTAGTCTCGGCAGGGGGCTTCTACGAGCAGTACTTC.

The chain employs TRBV27 and TRBJ1-2; 8 positions agree with TRBD1. The V and J ends lost 7 bases and 6 bases, in that order; junction bases with no gene match: 10. CDR3 length: 14 amino acids. The germline V gene encodes CDR1 MNHEY and CDR2 SMNVEV (reference sequence). CDR3 protein: CASTPLTGDDGYTF. CDR3 DNA: TGTGCCAGCACCCCCCTGACAGGGGATGATGGCTACACCTTC.

The rearrangement links TRBV5-5 to TRBJ2-5; TRBD1 or TRBD2 may be the D gene (5 bases each). The CDR3 spans 19 residues. Trimming removed 1 base from V and 3 bases from J, with 25 bases in between. Germline CDR1 SGHKS, CDR2 YYEKEE (reference sequence). Written as DNA, the CDR3 is TGTGCCAGCAGCTTGAGGATTTCCGGGACGGATGCCTACAAAGAGACCCAGTACTTC. It encodes CASSLRISGTDAYKETQYF.

The chain links TRBV7-6 to TRBJ2-3; 12 bases map to TRBD2. CDR1 and CDR2 from the germline V gene are SGHVS and FNYEAQ. CDR3 length equals 17 residues. J gave up 1 base and V 1 base, and 3 bases lay outside the gene matches. The CDR3 protein is CASSLVPSGRGTDTQYF. DNA for the CDR3: TGTGCCAGCAGCTTAGTTCCTAGCGGGAGGGGCACAGATACGCAGTATTTT.

The rearrangement joins TRBV11-2 to TRBJ2-1, with 8 bases lining up with TRBD1. The CDR3 is 15 amino acids. Germline V gene sequence: CDR1 SGHAT, CDR2 FQNNGV. The trim removed 1 base at V and 4 bases at J, leaving 3 bases unmatched. CDR3 region: CASSLAGGAYNEQFF. In DNA, the CDR3 is TGTGCCAGCAGCTTAGCAGGGGGCGCGTACAATGAGCAGTTCTTC.